The present T cell receptor beta chain was sequenced within a study of shared clonotypes between healthy human individuals. Naive CD8 cells were CD45RO-negative, positively selected for CCR7, excluding terminally differentiated effector memory CD45RA+ cells. The protocol was immunoSEQ multiplex PCR, while the TCRdb copy is restricted to in-frame clones and leaves out a portion. The data contain hundreds of thousands of clones, approximately 96% of them singletons. V gave up 4 bases and J gave up 4 bases, with 19 bases separating them. The CDR3 extends over 16 amino acids. Germline V gene data show CDR1 as SGHVS and CDR2 as FQNEAQ. About this clone: Its antigen is still unknown.

Study-level findings and limits: Generally, naive subsets came out with larger estimated richness than memory subsets.

This sequence joins TRBV7-8 and TRBJ1-1; TRBD1 might be the D (5 bases). Sequencing input: naive CD8+ T cells sorted from blood. The source is a woman aged 30 to 39 in good health. CDR3 in DNA: TGTGCCAGCAGCTCCCGGGACCGGGCTTTGGGCACTGAAGCTTTCTTT. This encodes CASSSRDRALGTEAFF.